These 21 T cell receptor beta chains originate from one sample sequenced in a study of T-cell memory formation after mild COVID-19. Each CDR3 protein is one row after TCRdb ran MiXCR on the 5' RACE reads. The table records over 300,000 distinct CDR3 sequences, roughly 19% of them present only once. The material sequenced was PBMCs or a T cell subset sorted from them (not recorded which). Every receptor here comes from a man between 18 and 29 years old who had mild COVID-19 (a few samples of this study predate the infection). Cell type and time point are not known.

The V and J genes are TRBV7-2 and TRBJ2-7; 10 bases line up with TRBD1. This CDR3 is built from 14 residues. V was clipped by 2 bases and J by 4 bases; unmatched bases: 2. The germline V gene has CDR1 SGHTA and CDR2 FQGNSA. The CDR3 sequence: CASSLWDRGYEQYV. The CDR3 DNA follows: TGTGCCAGCAGCTTATGGGACAGGGGTTACGAGCAGTACGTC.

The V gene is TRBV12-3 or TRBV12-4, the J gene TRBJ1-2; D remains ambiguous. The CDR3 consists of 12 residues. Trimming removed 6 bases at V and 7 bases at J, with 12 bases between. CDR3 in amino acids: CASRYQNGGYTF. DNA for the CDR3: TGTGCCAGCAGATACCAGAACGGTGGCTACACCTTC.

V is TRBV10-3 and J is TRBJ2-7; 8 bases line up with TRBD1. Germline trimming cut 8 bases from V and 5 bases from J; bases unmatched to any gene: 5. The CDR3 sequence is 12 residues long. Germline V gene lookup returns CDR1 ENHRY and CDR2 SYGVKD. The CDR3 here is CAIGGTGDEQYV. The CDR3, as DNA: TGTGCCATCGGGGGGACAGGAGACGAGCAGTACGTC.

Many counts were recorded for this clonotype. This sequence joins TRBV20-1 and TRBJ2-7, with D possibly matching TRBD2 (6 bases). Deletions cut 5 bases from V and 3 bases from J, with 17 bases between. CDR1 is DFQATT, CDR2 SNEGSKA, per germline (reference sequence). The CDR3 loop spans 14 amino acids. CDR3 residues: CSAALSRGSYEQYF. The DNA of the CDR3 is TGCAGTGCTGCCCTGAGTCGGGGGAGCTACGAGCAGTACTTC.

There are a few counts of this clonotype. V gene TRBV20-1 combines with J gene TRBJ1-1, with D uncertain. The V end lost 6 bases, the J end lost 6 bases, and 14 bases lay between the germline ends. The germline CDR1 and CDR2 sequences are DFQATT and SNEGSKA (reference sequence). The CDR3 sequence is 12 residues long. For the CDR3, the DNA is TGCAGTGCCGAACACCCCTACGCTGAAGCTTTCTTT. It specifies CSAEHPYAEAFF.

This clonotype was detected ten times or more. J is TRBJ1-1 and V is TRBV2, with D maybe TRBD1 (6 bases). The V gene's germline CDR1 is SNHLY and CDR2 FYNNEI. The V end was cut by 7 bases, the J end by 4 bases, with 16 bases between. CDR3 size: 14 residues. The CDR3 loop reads CASTTGGRGTEAFF. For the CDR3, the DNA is TGTGCCAGCACGACCGGGGGCAGGGGCACTGAAGCTTTCTTT. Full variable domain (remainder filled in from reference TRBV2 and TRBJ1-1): EPEVTQTPSHQVTQMGQEVILRCVPISNHLYFYWYRQILGQKVEFLVSFYNNEISEKSEIFDDQFSVERPDGSNFTLKIRSTKLEDSAMYFCASTTGGRGTEAFFGQGTRLTVV.

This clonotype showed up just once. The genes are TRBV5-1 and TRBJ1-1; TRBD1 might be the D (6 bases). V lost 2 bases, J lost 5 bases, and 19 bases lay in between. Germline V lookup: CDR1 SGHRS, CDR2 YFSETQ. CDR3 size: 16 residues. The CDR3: CASSFMAGAVGTEAFF. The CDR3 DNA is TGCGCCAGCAGCTTTATGGCAGGGGCTGTAGGGACTGAAGCTTTCTTT.

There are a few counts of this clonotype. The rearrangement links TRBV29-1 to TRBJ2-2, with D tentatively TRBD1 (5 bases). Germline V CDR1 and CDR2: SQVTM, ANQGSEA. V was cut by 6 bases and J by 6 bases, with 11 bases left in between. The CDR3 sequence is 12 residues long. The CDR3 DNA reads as TGCAGCGTCCCAGGGTCGGCCGGGGAGCTGTTTTTT. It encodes CSVPGSAGELFF.

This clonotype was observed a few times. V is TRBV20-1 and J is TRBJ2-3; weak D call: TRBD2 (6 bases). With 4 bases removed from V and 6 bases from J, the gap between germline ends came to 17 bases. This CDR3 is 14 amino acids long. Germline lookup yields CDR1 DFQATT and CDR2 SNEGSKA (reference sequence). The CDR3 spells CSAILRGPPDTQYF. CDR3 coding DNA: TGCAGTGCTATTCTGCGGGGACCCCCCGATACGCAGTATTTT.

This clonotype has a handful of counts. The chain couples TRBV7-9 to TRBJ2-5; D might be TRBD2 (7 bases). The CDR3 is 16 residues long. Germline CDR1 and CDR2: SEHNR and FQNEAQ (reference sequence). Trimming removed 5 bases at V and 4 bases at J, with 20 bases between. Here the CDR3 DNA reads TGTGCCAGCAGCCGGGTGCTCGGGGGGCCGGGAGAGACCCAGTACTTC. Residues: CASSRVLGGPGETQYF.

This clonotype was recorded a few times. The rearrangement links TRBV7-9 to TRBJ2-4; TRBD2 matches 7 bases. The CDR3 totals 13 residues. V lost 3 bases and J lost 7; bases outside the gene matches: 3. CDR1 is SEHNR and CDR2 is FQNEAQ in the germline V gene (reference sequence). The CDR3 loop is CASSLGRENIQYF. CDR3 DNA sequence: TGTGCCAGCAGCTTGGGGCGGGAGAACATTCAGTACTTC.

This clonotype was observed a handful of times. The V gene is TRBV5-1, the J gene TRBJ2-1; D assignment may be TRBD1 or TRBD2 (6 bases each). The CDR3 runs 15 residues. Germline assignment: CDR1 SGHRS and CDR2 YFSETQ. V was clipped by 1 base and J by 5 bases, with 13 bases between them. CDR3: CASSLRGRGDNEQFF. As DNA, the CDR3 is TGCGCCAGCAGCTTGCGGGGGCGTGGCGACAATGAGCAGTTCTTC.

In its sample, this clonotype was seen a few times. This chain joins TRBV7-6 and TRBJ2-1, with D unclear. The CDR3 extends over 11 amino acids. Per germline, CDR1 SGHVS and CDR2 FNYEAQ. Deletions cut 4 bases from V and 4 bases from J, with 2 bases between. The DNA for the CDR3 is TGTGCCAGCAGCTGGTACAATGAGCAGTTCTTC. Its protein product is CASSWYNEQFF. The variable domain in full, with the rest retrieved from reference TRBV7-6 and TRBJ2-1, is GAGVSQSPRYKVTKRGQDVALRCDPISGHVSLYWYRQALGQGPEFLTYFNYEAQQDKSGLPNDRFSAERPEGSISTLTIQRTEQRDSAMYRCASSWYNEQFFGPGTRLTVL.

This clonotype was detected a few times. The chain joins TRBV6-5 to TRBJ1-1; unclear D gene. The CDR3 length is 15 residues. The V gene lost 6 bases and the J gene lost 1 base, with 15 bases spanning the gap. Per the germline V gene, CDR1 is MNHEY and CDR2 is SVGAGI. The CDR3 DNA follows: TGTGCCAGCAGGAACCCCCGGCAGCAGAACACTGAAGCTTTCTTT. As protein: CASRNPRQQNTEAFF.

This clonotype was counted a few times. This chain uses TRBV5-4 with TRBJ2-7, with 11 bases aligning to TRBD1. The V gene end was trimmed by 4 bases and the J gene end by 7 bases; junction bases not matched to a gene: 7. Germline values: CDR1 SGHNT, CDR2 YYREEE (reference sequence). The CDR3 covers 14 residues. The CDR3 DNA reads TGTGCCAGCAGCCCTGGGACAGGGGGGAAGGAGCAGTACTTC. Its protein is CASSPGTGGKEQYF.

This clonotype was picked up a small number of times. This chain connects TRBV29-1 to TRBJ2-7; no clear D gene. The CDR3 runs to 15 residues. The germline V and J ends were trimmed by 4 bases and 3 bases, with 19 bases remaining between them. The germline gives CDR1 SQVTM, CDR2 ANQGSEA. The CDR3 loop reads CSVAPTGRTVYEQYF. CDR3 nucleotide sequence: TGCAGCGTTGCCCCCACGGGCCGCACCGTCTACGAGCAGTACTTC.

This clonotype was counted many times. The CDR3 nucleotides read TGCAGCGTTGTCAGGGGCGCCGAAGATACGCAGTATTTT. Translation gives CSVVRGAEDTQYF. The chain has TRBV29-1 and TRBJ2-3; a weak D match, TRBD1 (6 bases). V lost 4 bases, J lost 5 bases, and 13 bases lay in between. Per the germline V gene, CDR1 is SQVTM and CDR2 is ANQGSEA. There are 13 residues in the CDR3.

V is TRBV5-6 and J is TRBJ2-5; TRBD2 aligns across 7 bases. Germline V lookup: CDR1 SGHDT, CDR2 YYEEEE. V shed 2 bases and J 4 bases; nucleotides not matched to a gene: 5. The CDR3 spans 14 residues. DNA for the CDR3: TGTGCCAGCAGCTTACGGGGAGGGACAGAGACCCAGTACTTC. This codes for CASSLRGGTETQYF.

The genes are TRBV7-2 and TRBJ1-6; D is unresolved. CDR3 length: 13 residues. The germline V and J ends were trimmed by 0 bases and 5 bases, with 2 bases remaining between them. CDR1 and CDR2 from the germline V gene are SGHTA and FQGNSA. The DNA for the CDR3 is TGTGCCAGCAGCTTAGCAAATAATTCACCCCTCCACTTT. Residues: CASSLANNSPLHF.

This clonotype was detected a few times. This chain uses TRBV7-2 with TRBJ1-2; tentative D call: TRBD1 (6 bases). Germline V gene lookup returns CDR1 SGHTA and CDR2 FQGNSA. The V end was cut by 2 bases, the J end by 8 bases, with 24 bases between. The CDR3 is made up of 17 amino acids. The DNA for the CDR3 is TGTGCCAGCAGCTTAAACGAAGGGCAGGGGAGGGTTTTAGGCTACACCTTC. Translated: CASSLNEGQGRVLGYTF.

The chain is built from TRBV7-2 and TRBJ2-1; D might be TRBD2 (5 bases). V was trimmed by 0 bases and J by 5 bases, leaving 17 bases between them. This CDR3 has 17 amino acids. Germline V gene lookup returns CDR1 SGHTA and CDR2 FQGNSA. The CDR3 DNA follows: TGTGCCAGCAGCTTAGCGGACTCCGGTGCCTTTGACAATGAGCAGTTCTTC. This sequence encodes CASSLADSGAFDNEQFF.